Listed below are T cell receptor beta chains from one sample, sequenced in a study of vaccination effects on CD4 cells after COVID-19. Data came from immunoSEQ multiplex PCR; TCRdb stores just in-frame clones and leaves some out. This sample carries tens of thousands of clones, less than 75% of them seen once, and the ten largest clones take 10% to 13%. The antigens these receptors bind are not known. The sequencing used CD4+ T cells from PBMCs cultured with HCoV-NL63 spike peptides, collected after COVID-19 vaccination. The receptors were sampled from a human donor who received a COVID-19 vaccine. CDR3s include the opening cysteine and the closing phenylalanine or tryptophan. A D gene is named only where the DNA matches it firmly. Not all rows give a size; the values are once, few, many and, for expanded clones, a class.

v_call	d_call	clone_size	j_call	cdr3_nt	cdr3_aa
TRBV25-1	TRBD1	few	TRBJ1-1	TGTGCCAGCAGAGAGACAGGGATGAACACTGAAGCTTTCTTT	CASRETGMNTEAFF
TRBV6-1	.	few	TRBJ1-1	TGTGCCAGCAGTGAATCGGGAGGTGAAGCTTTCTTT	CASSESGGEAFF
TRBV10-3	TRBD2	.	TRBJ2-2	TGTGCCATCAGGATGGGACTAGCGGGAGTGGACACCGGGGAGCTGTTTTTT	CAIRMGLAGVDTGELFF
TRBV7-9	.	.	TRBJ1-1	TGTGCCAGCAGCTTTCGGTCGACTGAAGCTTTCTTT	CASSFRSTEAFF
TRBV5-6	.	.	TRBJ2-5	TGTGCCAGCAGCTTGGAAAGGCTAGCTCTAAACTTC	CASSLERLALNF
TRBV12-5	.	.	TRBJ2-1	TGTGCTAGTGGTACCTCCCGGGACTTTTACAATGAGCAGTTCTTC	CASGTSRDFYNEQFF
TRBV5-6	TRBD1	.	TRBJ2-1	TGTGCCAGCAGCTTGTACCGGGACAGGGGTCGATCCTACAATGAGCAGTTCTTC	CASSLYRDRGRSYNEQFF
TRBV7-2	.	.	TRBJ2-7	TGTGCCAGCAACGACAGGTTTTCGGCGGAGCAGTACTTC	CASNDRFSAEQYF
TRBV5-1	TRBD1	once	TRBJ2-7	TGCGCCAGCAGCTGGAGACAGGGAAGTGAGCAGTACTTC	CASSWRQGSEQYF
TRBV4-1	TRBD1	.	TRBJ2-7	TGCGCCAGCAGCCACCCCCCCAAAAGGGACAGGGACCGCCACGAGACCTACGAGCAGTACTTC	CASSHPPKRDRDRHETYEQYF
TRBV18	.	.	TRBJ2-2	TGTGCCAGCTCACCTAACGACTACGGGGAGCTGTTTTTT	CASSPNDYGELFF
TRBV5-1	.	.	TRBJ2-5	TGCGCCAGCAGCTTTACAGGAGAAGAGACCCAGTACTTC	CASSFTGEETQYF
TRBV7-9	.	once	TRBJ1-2	TGTGCCAGCAGCCCGGGTGTCCACTATGGCTACACCTTC	CASSPGVHYGYTF
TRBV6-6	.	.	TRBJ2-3	TGTGCCAGCAGTTCCTTACCCCCCCTTGGCGCAGATACGCAGTATTTT	CASSSLPPLGADTQYF
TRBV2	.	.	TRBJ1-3	TGTGCCAGCAGTGGAACCCTCTGGGGCTCTGGAAACACCATATATTTT	CASSGTLWGSGNTIYF